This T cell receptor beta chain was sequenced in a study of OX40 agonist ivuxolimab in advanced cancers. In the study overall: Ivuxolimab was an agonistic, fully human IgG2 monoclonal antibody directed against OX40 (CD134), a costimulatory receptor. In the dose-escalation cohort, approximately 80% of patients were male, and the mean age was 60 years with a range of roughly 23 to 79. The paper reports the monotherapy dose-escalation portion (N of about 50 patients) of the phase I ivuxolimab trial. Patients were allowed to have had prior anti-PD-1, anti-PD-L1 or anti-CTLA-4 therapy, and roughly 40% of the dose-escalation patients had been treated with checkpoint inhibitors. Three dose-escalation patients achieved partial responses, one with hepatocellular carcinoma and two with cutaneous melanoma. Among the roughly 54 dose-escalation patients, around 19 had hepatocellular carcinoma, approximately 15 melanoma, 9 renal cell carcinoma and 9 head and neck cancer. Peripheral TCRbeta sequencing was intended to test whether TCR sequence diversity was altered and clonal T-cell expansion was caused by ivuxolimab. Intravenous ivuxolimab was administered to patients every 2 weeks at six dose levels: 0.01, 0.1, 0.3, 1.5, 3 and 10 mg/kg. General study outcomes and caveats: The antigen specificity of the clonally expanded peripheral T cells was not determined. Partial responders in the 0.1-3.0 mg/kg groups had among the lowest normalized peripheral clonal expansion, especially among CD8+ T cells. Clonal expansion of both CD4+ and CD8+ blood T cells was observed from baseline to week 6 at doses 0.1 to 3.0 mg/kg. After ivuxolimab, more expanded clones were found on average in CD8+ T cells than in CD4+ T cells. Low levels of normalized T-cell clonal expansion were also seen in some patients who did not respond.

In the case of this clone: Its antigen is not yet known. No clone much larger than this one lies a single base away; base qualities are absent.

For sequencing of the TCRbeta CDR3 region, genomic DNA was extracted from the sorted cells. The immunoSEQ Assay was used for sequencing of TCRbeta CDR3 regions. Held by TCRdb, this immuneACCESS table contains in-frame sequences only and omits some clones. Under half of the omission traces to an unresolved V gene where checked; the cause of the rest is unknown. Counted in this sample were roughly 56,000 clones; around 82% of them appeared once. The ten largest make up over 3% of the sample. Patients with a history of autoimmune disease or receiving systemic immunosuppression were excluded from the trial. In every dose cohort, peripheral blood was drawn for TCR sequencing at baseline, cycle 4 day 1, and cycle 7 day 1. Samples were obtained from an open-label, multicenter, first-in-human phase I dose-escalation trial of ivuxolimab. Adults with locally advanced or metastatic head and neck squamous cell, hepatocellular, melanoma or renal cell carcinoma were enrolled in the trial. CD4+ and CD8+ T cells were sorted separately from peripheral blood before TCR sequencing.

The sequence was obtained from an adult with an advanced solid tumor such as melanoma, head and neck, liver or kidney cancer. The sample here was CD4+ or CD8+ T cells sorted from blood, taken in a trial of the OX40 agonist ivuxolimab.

The nucleotide sequence reads as follows: TGCGCCAGCAGCTTGGGGGCGGGGGGCACCCAAGAGACCCAGTACTTC. The resulting protein is CASSLGAGGTQETQYF. The chain was built from TRBV5-1 and TRBJ2-5, with 8 bases in between that match TRBD2. V is trimmed back by 0 bases and J by 1 base, and the junction contains 5 bases that no gene match accounts for. Based on the germline V gene, the CDR1 and CDR2 sequences are SGHRS and YFSETQ. CDR3 length: 16 amino acids, cysteine to phenylalanine. The sequence is cut down to CDR3 DNA, 48 bases in frame from base 1.